This T cell receptor (beta chain) was obtained from a study of regulatory T cells in long-lasting Graves disease. Points from the study as a whole: Accuracy might have suffered from few samples. Newly diagnosed patients had higher TCR diversity than persistent Graves' patients did.

Researchers made TCR beta libraries by using iRepertoire HTBI primers and running Arm-PCR on CDR3 regions. One entry per CDR3 protein, called by TCRdb with MiXCR from the multiplex PCR reads. The data contain more than 450,000 distinct CDR3 sequences, 12% of them singletons. Time point indicated: newly diagnosed GD, antithyroid drugs for less than 3 months. Isolated PBMC RNA provided the starting material for the TCR library. This clonotype was detected many times. Antigen: not known. From germline, CDR1 is MNHEY and CDR2 SVGAGI. Trimming removed 1 base at V and 10 bases at J, with 17 bases between. The CDR3 totals 16 residues. The data also belong to a second study, concerning T cells in Graves' hyperthyroidism and ophthalmopathy. From that paper: RT-PCR in the first round (using the HTBI primer set) targeted the TCR CDR3. Blood samples included most of the expanded thyroid clonotypes exceeding 0.001.

The gene calls are TRBV6-5 and TRBJ1-6; no firm D call. The TCR originated in a woman in her thirties with Graves disease. Material: peripheral blood mononuclear cells (PBMCs), obtained at new diagnosis, from a patient treated with antithyroid drugs. The CDR3 spells CASSYYPPPGHSPLHF. The CDR3 bases are TGTGCCAGCAGTTACTACCCACCCCCCGGCCACTCACCCCTCCACTTT.